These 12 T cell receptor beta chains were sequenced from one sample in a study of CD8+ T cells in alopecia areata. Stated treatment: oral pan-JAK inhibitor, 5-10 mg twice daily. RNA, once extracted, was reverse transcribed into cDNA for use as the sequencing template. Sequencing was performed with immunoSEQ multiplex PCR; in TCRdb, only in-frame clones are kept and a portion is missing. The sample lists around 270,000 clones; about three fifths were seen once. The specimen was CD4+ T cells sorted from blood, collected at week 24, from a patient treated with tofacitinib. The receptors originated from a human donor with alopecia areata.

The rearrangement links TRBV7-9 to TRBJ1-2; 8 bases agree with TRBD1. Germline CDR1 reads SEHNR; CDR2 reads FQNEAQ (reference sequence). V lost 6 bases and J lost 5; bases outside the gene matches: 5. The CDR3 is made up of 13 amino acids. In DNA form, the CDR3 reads TGTGCCAGCAGTTACGACAGGGGATATGGCTACACCTTC. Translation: CASSYDRGYGYTF.

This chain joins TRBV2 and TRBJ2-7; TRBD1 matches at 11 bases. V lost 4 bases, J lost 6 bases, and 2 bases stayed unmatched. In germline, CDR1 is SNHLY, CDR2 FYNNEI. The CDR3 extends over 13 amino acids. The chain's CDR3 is CASSAGTGGEQYF. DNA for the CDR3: TGTGCCAGCAGTGCCGGGACAGGGGGCGAGCAGTACTTC.

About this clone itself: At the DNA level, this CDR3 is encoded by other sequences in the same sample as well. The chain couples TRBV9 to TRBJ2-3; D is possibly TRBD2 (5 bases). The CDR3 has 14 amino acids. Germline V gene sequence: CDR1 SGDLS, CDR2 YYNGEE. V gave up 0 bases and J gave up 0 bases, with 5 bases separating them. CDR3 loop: CASSVAGSTDTQYF. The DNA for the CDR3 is TGTGCCAGCAGCGTAGCGGGGAGCACAGATACGCAGTATTTT.

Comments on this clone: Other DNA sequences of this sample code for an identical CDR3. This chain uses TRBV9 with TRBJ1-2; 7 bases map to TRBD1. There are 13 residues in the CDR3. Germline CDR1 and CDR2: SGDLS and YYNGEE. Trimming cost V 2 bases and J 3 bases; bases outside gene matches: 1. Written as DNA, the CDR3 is TGTGCCAGCAGCGTCGACAGGGACTATGGCTACACCTTC. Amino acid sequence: CASSVDRDYGYTF.

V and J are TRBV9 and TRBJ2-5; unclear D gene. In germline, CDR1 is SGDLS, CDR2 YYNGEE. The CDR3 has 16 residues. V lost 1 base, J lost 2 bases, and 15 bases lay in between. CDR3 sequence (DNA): TGTGCCAGCAGCGTACAACCAGCCCGCCCACAAGAGACCCAGTACTTC. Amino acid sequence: CASSVQPARPQETQYF.

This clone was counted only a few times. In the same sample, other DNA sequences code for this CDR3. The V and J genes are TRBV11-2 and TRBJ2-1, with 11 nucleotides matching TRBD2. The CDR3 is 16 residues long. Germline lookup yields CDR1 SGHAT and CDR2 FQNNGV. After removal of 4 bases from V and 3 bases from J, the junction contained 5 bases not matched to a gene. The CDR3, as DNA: TGTGCCAGCAGCTCGCGACTAGCGGGGATCTACAATGAGCAGTTCTTC. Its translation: CASSSRLAGIYNEQFF.

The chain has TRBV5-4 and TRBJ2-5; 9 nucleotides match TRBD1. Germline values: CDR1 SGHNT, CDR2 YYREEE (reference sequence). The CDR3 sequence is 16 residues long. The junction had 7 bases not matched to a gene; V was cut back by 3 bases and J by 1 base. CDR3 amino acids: CASSWAGTGRQETQYF. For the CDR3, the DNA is TGTGCCAGCAGCTGGGCGGGGACAGGGCGCCAAGAGACCCAGTACTTC.

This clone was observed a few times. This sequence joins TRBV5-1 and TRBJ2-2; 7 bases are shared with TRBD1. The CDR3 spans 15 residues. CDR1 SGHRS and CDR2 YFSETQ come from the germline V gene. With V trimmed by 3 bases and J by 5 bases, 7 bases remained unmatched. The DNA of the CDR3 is TGCGCCAGCAGCTCCGGGACAGATTCTACCGGGGAGCTGTTTTTT. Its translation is CASSSGTDSTGELFF.

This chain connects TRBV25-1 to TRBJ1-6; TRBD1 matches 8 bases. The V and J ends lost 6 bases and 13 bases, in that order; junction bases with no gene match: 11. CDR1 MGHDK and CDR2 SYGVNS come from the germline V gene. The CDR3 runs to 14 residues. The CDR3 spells CASSAAGQAKPLHF. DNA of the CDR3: TGTGCCAGCAGCGCGGCGGGACAGGCCAAGCCCCTCCACTTT.

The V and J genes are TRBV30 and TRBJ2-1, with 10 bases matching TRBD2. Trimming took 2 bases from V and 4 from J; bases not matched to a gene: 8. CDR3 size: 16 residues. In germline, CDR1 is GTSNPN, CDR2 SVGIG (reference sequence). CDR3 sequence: CAWSRGELAGYNEQFF. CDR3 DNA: TGTGCCTGGAGTAGAGGAGAACTAGCGGGGTACAATGAGCAGTTCTTC.

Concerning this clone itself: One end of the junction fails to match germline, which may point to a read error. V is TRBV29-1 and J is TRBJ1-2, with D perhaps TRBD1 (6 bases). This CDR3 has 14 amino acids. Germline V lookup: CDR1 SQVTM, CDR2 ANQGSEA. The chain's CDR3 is CSAETPGDVDGYTF. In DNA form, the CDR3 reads TGCAGCGCTGAAACCCCAGGGGATGTTGATGGCTACACCTTC.

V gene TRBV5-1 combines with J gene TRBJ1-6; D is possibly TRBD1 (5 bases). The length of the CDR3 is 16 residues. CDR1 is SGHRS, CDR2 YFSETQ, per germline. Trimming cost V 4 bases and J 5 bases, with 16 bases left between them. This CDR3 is CASSLDTPVNNSPLHF. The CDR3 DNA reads TGCGCCAGCAGCCTGGACACTCCAGTTAATAATTCACCCCTCCACTTT.